This TCR beta chain is from a study of cytomegalovirus exposure and HLA in healthy donors. Across the whole study: Clustering assigned 70% to 90% of the 350 to 450 genotyped donors to the Caucasian-associated ancestry cluster.

The PCR contained 60 Vbeta and 13 Jbeta primers. How the authors handled the data: Counted up in a later analysis, unique TCR beta chains came to about 80 million, with about 10 million shared. Data came from immunoSEQ multiplex PCR; TCRdb stores just in-frame clones and leaves some out. D and trimming come from the DNA, and the V and J calls and clone size come from that table. The sample contains 110,000 or so clones, over 55% of which appear only once. CDR1 SNHLY and CDR2 FYNNEI come from the germline V gene. V was trimmed by 5 bases and J by 5 bases, leaving 12 bases between them. The CDR3 totals 13 residues. This clone appeared a few times.

The gene calls are TRBV2 and TRBJ2-5, with D tentatively TRBD1 (5 bases). The origin of this receptor is a man between 18 and 35 years old in good health and CMV-seropositive. The sample comprised PBMCs. The DNA for the CDR3 is TGTGCCAGCAGTAAGGACATCAGGGAGACCCAGTACTTC. Amino acids: CASSKDIRETQYF.